The T cell receptor (beta chain) under discussion was sequenced for a study of shared clonotypes between healthy human individuals. Study-level results: As a rule, naive subsets had a larger estimated richness than memory subsets. Clonotype sharing across a few donors was observed for about 4.8% of naive CD4 clonotypes.

Germline CDR1 and CDR2: SGHDT and YYEEEE. This CDR3 contains 16 residues. Deletions cut 4 bases from V and 4 bases from J, with 18 bases between. For this clone: Its cognate antigen is unknown.

The table came from immunoSEQ multiplex PCR; TCRdb's copy has only in-frame clones and leaves some out. Counted here are more than 2,000,000 clones, approximately 93% occurring once; the ten biggest clones make up roughly 0.36%. Everyone who donated was a Caucasian adult who lived in Nashville, Tennessee. The study separated CD4+ cells into CD45RA+ naive and CD45RA-negative memory subsets. J is TRBJ2-1 and V is TRBV5-6, with D possibly TRBD2 on 6 matching bases. This TCR came from a man younger than 30 in good health. Some clones in this sample may be carry-over from other donors' samples. Sequencing was performed on naive CD4+ T cells from PBMCs. Subset specified: CD45RA+ positively selected. CDR3 sequence (DNA): TGTGCCAGCAGCCCGAGGAGGGCCCTCGGTTACAATGAGCAGTTCTTC. This sequence encodes CASSPRRALGYNEQFF.